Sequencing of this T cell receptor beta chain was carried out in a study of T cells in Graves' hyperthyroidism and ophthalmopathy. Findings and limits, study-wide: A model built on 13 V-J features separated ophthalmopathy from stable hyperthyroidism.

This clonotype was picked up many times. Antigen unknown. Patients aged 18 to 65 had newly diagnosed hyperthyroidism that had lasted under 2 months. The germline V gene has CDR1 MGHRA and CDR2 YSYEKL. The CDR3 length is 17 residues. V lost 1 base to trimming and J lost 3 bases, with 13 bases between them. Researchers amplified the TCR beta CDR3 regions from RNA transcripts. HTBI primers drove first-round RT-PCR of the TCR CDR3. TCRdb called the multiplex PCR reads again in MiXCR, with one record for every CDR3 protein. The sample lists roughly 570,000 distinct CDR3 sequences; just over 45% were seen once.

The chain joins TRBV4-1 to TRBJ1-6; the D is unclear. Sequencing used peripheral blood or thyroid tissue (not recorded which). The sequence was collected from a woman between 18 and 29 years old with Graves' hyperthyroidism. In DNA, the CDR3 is TGCGCCAGCAGCCAAGGTGGCAGGAGCAACTATAATTCACCCCTCCACTTT. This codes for CASSQGGRSNYNSPLHF.